Presented here are 2 T cell receptor beta chains from one specimen sequenced in a study of cytomegalovirus exposure and HLA in healthy donors (dated by TCRdb to 2016 to 2017). Library construction relied on the immunoSEQ multiplex PCR assay. For the multiplex PCR, a mixture combining 60 forward primers for TCR Vbeta segments and 13 reverse primers for TCR Jbeta segments was used. In its TCRdb copy, this immuneACCESS table keeps in-frame sequences only and misses some clones. Where compared with another copy, unresolved V genes explain less than half of these, and the others have no known cause. Within this sample are around 150,000 clones, with approximately 72% of them counted one time only. The ten top clones hold less than 8.5% of the sample. Material: PBMCs. Receptors originate from a man in his forties or fifties in good health and CMV-seropositive.

The rearrangement uses TRBV18 and TRBJ1-1; D remains ambiguous. Germline V lookup: CDR1 KGHSH, CDR2 LQKENI. The V end was cut by 0 bases, the J end by 0 bases, with 8 bases between. The CDR3 covers 15 residues. The CDR3 DNA is TGTGCCAGCTCACCACCAGGGAGCATGAACACTGAAGCTTTCTTT. Its translation: CASSPPGSMNTEAFF.

The sample holds many counts of this clone. This chain uses TRBV7-9 with TRBJ2-2; TRBD1 aligns across 7 bases. The V segment lost 7 bases and the J segment 0 bases; nucleotides outside the gene matches: 11. Germline assignment: CDR1 SEHNR and CDR2 FQNEAQ (reference sequence). The CDR3 is 17 amino acids. This CDR3 is CASTPAPGQTNTGELFF. The CDR3 coding sequence is TGTGCCAGCACCCCCGCCCCGGGACAGACGAACACCGGGGAGCTGTTTTTT.